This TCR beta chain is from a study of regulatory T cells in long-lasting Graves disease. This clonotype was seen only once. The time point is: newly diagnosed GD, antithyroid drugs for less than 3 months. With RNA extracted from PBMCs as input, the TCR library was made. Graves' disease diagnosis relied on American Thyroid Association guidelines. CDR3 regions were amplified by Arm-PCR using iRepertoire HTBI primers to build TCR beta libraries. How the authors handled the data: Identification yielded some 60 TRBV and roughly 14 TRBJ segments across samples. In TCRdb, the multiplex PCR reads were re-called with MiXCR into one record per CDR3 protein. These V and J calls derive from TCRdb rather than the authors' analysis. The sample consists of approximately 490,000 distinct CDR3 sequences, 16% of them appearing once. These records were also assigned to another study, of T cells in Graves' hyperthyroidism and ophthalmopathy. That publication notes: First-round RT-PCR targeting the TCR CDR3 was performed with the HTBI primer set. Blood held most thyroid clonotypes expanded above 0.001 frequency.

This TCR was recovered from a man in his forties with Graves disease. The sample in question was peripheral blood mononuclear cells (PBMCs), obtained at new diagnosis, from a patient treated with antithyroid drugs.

Here the CDR3 reads CASSLGTGGPTDTQYF. CDR3 DNA: TGCGCCAGCAGCTTGGGGACAGGGGGACCCACAGATACGCAGTATTTT. This sequence joins TRBV5-1 and TRBJ2-3; 10 nucleotides line up with TRBD1. This CDR3 spans 16 amino acids. Germline assignment: CDR1 SGHRS and CDR2 YFSETQ. V trimming: 0 bases; J trimming: 2 bases; junction bases outside the gene matches: 3.